This TCR beta chain was found in a study of graft-versus-host responses after intestinal transplantation (dated by TCRdb to the early 2020s). In the study overall: The transplants that recipients got were multivisceral, liver-intestinal, or isolated intestinal. To identify alloreactive clones, pre-transplant mixed lymphocyte reaction products were sequenced and then compared with unstimulated pre-transplant donor and recipient T cells. After intestinal transplantation, graft-versus-host and host-versus-graft alloreactive T cell clones in the graft, circulation and bone marrow were tracked using bulk TCR-beta CDR3 sequencing. A peak of at least 4% donor T cells among recipient peripheral blood mononuclear cells was the definition used for donor T cell macrochimerism. Every recipient was given anti-thymocyte globulin induction, followed by approximately 3 years of maintenance tacrolimus and steroids. A cohort of 24 intestinal transplant recipients, including one retransplant, was enrolled, and 3 patients lacking pretransplant specimens were excluded. Samples from three later patients were sequenced in-house on an Illumina MiSeq with MiXCR processing rather than by the commercial service.

The time point label here, explained by the study, means: cells obtained before transplantation from donor or recipient. CD3+CD4+ and CD3+CD8+ populations were FACS-sorted from unstimulated pre-transplant donor and recipient cells taken from spleen or lymph nodes. Concerning this clone itself: Its specific antigen is unknown. The record has no base qualities; no much larger clone is one base away.

Beyond this particular receptor, the publication reports: High GvH to HvG T cell clonal ratios were observed in the allografts of patients with donor T cell macrochimerism. The conclusions were limited by the relatively low number and heterogeneity of the intestinal transplant patients. Early after transplant, peak levels of circulating GvH clones were found to be associated with declines in HvG clones. GvH clones were detected in recipient bone marrow, and some of these GvH clones were observed earlier in ileal mucosa or blood, consistent with an intestinal mucosal origin.

The junction carries 9 bases between V and J, which are trimmed by 5 bases and 4 bases respectively. As encoded in the germline V gene (reference sequence), CDR1 is LNHDA while CDR2 is SQIVND. The CDR3 runs 13 residues from the cysteine to the phenylalanine. Just CDR3 DNA is preserved here, 39 bases in frame from base 1. Library method: the immunoSEQ multiplex PCR assay. In most patients, genomic DNA was isolated using the Qiagen DNeasy Blood and Tissue Kit and sent frozen to Adaptive Biotechnologies for TCR sequencing. High-throughput TCR-beta CDR3 sequencing of genomic DNA from most patients was performed by Adaptive Biotechnologies. Regarding the original processing steps: Adaptive's ImmunoSEQ software supplied the TCR sequencing data for around 19 patients, while MiXCR and VDJtools were used to process a few other patients. To correct CD4 versus CD8 sorting errors, any sequence found in both subsets at a frequency ratio below 5:1 was removed. CDR3 nucleotide sequences shared between donor and recipient were removed because the origin of such sequences could not be assigned. To count as alloreactive, a clone needed at least 2-fold expansion over unstimulated cells and a minimum CFSE-low frequency of 0.002% (template counts) or 0.001% (read counts). A clone was considered mappable if detected in the sequenced pre-transplant spleen, lymph node, or MLR CFSE-low populations of the donor or recipient. Cumulative frequency of alloreactive clones was calculated as a percentage of all sequences weighted by copy number. Drawn from immuneACCESS, this table holds only the in-frame rearrangements with V and J called that TCRdb kept. Clones are partly lost; checked studies trace under half to an unresolved V gene and leave the rest unexplained. The D gene and trimming were derived from the DNA, and the V and J assignments and clone size from that table. The sample yields roughly 77,000 clones; around 90% were counted once. The ten most abundant clones make up just under 2.5% of the sample.

The receptor's source is a human donor who received an intestinal transplant. The sample consisted of unstimulated CD8+ T cells sorted from spleen or lymph node cells, taken before intestinal transplant. This sequence uses TRBV19 and TRBJ2-1, and perhaps TRBD1 as D gene, on 5 matching bases. The CDR3 corresponds to CASSSTGYNEQFF. The DNA reads as follows: TGTGCCAGTAGTTCTACAGGTTACAATGAGCAGTTCTTC.